Included here is one T cell receptor beta chain sequence, with context. What it binds is not known. The data originate from a study of shared clonotypes between healthy human individuals. The wider study: CD4 naive cells filled three plates per donor, CD4 memory three, CD8 naive two and CD8 memory one. Notes on the study in general: The four-donor shared clonotypes exceeded non-shared clonotypes in generation probability, with non-shared ones scoring lower.

This table comes from immunoSEQ multiplex PCR, and its TCRdb copy is limited to in-frame clones, with some not included. Found here are approximately 2,000,000 clones, 85% to 95% of them singletons; the top ten hold about 1.6%. CD45RO-negative CD8 cells positively selected for CCR7 made up the naive population, which excluded terminally differentiated effector memory CD45RA+ cells. Germline CDR1 reads SGHVS; CDR2 reads FQNEAQ. This CDR3 region has 12 residues. The V gene end was trimmed by 4 bases and the J gene end by 10 bases; junction bases not matched to a gene: 3. The gene calls are TRBV7-8 and TRBJ2-1; 8 bases fit TRBD2. The clonotype comes from a man between 18 and 35 years old in good health. Some clones in this sample may be carry-over from other donors' samples. The sample consisted of naive CD8+ T cells from PBMCs. CDR3 DNA sequence: TGTGCCAGCAGCTCTACTAGCGGAGAGCAGTTCTTC. It codes for CASSSTSGEQFF.